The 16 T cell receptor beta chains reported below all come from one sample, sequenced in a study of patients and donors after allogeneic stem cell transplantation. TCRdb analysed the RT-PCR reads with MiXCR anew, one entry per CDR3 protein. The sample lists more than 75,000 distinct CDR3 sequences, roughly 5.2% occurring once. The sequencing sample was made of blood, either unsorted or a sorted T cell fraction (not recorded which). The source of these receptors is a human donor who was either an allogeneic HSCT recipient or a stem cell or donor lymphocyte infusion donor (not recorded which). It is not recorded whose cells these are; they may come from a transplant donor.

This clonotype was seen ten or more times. The CDR3 DNA is TGTGCCAGCAGCAATCAGGCCTCTGGAAACACCATATATTTT. It yields the protein CASSNQASGNTIYF. The V and J genes are TRBV5-6 and TRBJ1-3, with D hard to call. Germline assignment: CDR1 SGHDT and CDR2 YYEEEE. Trimming removed 4 bases from V and 0 bases from J, with 8 bases in between. CDR3 size: 14 residues.

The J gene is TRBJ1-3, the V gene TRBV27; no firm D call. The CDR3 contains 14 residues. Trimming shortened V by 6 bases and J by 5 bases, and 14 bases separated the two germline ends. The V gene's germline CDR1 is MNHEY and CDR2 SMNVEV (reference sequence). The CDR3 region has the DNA TGTGCCAGCAGCCAAACGGGGAGACGAAACACCATATATTTT. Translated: CASSQTGRRNTIYF.

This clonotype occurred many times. Written as DNA, the CDR3 is TGTGCCAGCGGATCGCTCGGATCCTACAATGAGCAGTTCTTC. Its protein is CASGSLGSYNEQFF. This chain links TRBV12-3 or TRBV12-4 with TRBJ2-1, with D unclear. V lost 8 bases and J 1 base, leaving 12 bases between the germline ends. The CDR3 runs 14 residues.

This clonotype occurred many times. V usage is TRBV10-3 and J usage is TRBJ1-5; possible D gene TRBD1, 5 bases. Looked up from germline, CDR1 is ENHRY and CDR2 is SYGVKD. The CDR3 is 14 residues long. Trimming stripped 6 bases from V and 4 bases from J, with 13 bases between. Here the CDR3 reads CAIRQGGINQPQHF. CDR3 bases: TGTGCCATCAGGCAGGGAGGGATTAATCAGCCCCAGCATTTT.

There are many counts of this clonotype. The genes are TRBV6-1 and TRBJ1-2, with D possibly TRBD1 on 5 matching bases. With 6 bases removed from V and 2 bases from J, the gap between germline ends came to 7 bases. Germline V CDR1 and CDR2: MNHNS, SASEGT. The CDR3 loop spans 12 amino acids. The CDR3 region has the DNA TGTGCCAGCAGCTCAGGGAACTATGGCTACACCTTC. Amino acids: CASSSGNYGYTF.

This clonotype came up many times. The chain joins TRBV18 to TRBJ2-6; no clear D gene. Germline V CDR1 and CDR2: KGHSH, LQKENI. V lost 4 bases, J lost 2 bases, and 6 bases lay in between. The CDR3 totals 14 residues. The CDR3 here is CASSLSTGANVLTF. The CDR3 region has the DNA TGTGCCAGCTCACTATCTACTGGGGCCAACGTCCTGACTTTC. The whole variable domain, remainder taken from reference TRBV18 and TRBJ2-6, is NAGVMQNPRHLVRRRGQEARLRCSPMKGHSHVYWYRQLPEEGLKFMVYLQKENIIDESGMPKERFSAEFPKEGPSILRIQQVVRGDSAAYFCASSLSTGANVLTFGAGSRLTVL.

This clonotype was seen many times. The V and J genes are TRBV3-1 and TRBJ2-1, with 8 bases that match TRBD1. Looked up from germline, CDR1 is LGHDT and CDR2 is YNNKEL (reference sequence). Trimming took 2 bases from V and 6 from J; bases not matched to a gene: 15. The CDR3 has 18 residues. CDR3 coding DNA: TGTGCCAGCAGCCAACCAAACGCAGGGGGCGGCCGCGGCAATGAGCAGTTCTTC. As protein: CASSQPNAGGGRGNEQFF.

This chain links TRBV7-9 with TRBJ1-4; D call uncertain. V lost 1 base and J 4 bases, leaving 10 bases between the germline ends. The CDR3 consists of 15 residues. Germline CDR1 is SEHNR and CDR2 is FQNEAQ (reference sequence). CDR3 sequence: CASSLVARINEKLFF. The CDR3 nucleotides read TGTGCCAGCAGCTTAGTCGCCAGGATTAATGAAAAACTGTTTTTT.

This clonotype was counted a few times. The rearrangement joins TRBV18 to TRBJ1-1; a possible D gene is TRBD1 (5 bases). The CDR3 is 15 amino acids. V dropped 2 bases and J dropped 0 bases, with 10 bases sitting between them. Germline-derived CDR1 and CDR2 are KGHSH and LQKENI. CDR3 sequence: CASSPNQGMNTEAFF. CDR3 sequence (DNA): TGTGCCAGCTCACCAAATCAGGGTATGAACACTGAAGCTTTCTTT.

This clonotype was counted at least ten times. CDR3 bases: TGCGCCAGCAGCTTGGCCGTAGGGTACAATGAGCAGTTCTTC. It is translated as CASSLAVGYNEQFF. The chain is built from TRBV5-1 and TRBJ2-1; D is unresolved. This CDR3 has 14 amino acids. CDR1 and CDR2 (germline): SGHRS, YFSETQ. Trimming took 0 bases from V and 4 from J, leaving 8 bases between them.

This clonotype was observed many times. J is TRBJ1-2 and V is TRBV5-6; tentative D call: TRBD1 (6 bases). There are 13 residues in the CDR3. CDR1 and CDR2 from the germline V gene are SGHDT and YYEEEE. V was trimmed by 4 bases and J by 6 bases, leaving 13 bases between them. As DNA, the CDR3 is TGTGCCAGCAGCGCCCTGACAGGTGATGGCTACACCTTC. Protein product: CASSALTGDGYTF.

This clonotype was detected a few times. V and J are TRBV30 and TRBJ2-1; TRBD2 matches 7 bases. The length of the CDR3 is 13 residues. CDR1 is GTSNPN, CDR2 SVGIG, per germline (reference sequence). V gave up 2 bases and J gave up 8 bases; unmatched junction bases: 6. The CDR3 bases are TGTGCCTGGAGTCGTGGGAGGGGCGATGAGCAGTTCTTC. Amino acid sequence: CAWSRGRGDEQFF.

The CDR3 protein is CASSSVGGLAGVYEQYF. CDR3 DNA sequence: TGTGCCAGCAGCTCCGTAGGGGGACTAGCGGGAGTATACGAGCAGTACTTC. V and J are TRBV12-3 or TRBV12-4 and TRBJ2-7, with 14 positions matching TRBD2. The ends lost 6 bases at V and 4 bases at J; junction bases unmatched: 11. The CDR3 spans 17 residues.

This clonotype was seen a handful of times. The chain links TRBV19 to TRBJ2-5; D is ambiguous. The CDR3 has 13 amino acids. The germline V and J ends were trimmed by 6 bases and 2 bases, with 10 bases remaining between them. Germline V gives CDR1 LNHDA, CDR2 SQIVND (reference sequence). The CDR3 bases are TGTGCCAGTAGCCCGACCCGGCAAGAGACCCAGTACTTC. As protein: CASSPTRQETQYF.

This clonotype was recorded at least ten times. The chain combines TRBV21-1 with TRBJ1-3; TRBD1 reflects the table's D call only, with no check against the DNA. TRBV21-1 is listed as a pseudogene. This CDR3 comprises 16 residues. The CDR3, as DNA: TGTGCCAGCAGCAAACGGGACAGGTCTGGGGGAAACACCATATATTTT. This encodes CASSKRDRSGGNTIYF.

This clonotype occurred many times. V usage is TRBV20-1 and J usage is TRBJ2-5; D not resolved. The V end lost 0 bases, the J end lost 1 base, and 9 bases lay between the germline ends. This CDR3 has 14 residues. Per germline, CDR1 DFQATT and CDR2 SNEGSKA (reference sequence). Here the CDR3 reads CSAREARTQETQYF. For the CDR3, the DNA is TGCAGTGCTAGAGAAGCCAGAACCCAAGAGACCCAGTACTTC.